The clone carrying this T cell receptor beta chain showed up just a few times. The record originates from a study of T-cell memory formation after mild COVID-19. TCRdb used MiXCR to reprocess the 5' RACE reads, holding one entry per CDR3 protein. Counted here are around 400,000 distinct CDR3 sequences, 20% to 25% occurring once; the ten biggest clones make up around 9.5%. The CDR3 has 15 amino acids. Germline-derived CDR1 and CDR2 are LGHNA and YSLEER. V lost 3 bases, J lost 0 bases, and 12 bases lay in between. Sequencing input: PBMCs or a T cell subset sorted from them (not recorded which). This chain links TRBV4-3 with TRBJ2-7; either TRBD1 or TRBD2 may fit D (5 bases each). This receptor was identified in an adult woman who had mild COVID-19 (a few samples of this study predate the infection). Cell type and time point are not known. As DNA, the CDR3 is TGCGCCAGCAGCCAGGGGGAGAGGAGCTCCTACGAGCAGTACTTC. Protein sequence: CASSQGERSSYEQYF.